A selection of T cell receptor beta chains follows, all from one sample in a study of T cell responses to AZD1222 COVID-19 vaccine. TCRdb keeps only in-frame clones here, not all; method: immunoSEQ multiplex PCR. This table holds 150,000 or so clones, 80% to 90% found once. The starting material was peripheral blood, obtained on day 0 of AZD1222 vaccination. These receptors were taken from an adult in good health. Each CDR3 is given without its conserved first and last residue. A row's size may be missing; if present it is once, few, many or a size class.

TRBV9 | - | ASSVDRGGDEKLF
TRBV28 | - | ASSPPGGNTIY
TRBV5-1 | - | ASSLAGAGGGGYT
TRBV29-1 | - | SGLQGPKNIQY
TRBV18 | - | ASSPGQTEETQY
TRBV7-2 | once | ASSLAGNSYEQY
TRBV29-1 | - | SVARTGGSYEQY
TRBV30 | - | AWSGGTGGYNEQF
TRBV2 | - | ATARTSGVRYEQY
TRBV28 | - | ASSFLVGGTEAF
TRBV18 | - | ASSPQTGPLYEQY
TRBV6-2/TRBV6-3 | - | ASSSAGTELFSGNTIY
TRBV12-3/TRBV12-4 | - | ASTLEQNTEAF
TRBV28 | - | ASSLFRGRGNTEAF
TRBV5-1 | - | ASSFGTREETQY
TRBV19 | - | ASSILWLAGGQGDTQY
TRBV2 | few | ASSGKRIGNQPQH
TRBV5-1 | - | ASSLDPTSPLH
TRBV30 | - | AWSAQGIQY
TRBV6-2/TRBV6-3 | once | ASSFSGNPYEQY